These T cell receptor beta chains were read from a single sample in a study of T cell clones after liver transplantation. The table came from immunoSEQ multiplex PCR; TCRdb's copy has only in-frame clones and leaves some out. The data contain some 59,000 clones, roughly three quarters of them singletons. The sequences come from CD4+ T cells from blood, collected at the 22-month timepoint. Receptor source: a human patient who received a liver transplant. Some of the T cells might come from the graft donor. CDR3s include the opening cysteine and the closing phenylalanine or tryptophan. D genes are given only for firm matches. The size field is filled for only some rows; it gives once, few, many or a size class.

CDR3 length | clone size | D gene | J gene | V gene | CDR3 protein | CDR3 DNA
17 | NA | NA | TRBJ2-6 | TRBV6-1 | CASSEGTALSGANVLTF | TGTGCCAGCAGTGAAGGGACAGCTCTCTCTGGGGCCAACGTCCTGACTTTC
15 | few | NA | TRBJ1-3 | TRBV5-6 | CASSWQGPAGNTIYF | TGTGCCAGCAGCTGGCAGGGGCCGGCTGGAAACACCATATATTTT
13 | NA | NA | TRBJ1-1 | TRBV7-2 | CASSPGMNTEAFF | TGTGCCAGCAGCCCGGGCATGAACACTGAAGCTTTCTTT
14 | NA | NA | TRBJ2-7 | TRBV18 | CASSPAPGSYEQYF | TGTGCCAGCTCACCAGCCCCGGGCTCCTACGAGCAGTACTTC
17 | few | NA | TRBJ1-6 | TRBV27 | CASSLNRASTRNSPLHF | TGTGCCAGCAGTTTAAACCGGGCCTCCACACGTAATTCACCCCTCCACTTT
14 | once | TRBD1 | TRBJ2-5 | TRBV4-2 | CASSQAGGGETQYF | TGTGCCAGCAGCCAGGCAGGGGGCGGTGAGACCCAGTACTTC
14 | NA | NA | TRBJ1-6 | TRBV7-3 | CASSLSGANSPLHF | TGTGCCAGCAGCTTATCAGGGGCGAATTCACCCCTCCACTTT
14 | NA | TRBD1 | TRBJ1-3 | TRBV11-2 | CASRTGGSGNTIYF | TGTGCCAGCAGGACAGGGGGCTCTGGAAACACCATATATTTT
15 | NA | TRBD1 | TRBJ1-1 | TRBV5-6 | CASSFRGQGYTEAFF | TGTGCCAGCAGCTTTAGGGGACAGGGATACACTGAAGCTTTCTTT
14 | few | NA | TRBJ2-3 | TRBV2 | CASRPRRGTDTQYF | TGTGCCAGCAGACCAAGACGGGGCACAGATACGCAGTATTTT
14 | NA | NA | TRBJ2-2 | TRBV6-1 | CASRTTGFGGELFF | TGTGCCAGCAGGACGACAGGCTTTGGCGGGGAGCTGTTTTTT
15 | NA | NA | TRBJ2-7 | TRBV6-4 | CASSDDVTSVYEQYF | TGTGCCAGCAGTGATGACGTTACCTCGGTCTACGAGCAGTACTTC
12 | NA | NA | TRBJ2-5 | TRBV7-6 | CASSLDQETQYF | TGTGCCAGCAGCTTAGACCAAGAGACCCAGTACTTC
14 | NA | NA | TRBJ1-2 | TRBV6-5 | CASRQVRGDYGYTF | TGTGCCAGCAGGCAGGTCCGGGGGGACTATGGCTACACCTTC